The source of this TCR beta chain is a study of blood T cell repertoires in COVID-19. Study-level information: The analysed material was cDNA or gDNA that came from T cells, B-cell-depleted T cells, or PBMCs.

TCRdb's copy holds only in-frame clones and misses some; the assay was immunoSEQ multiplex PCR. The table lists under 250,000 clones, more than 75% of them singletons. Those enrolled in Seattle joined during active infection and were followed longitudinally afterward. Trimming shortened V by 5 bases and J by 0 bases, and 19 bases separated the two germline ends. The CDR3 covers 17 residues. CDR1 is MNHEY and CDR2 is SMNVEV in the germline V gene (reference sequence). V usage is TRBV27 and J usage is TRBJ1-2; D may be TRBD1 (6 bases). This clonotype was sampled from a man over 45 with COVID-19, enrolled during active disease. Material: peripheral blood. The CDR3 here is CASSPRDTVKANYGYTF. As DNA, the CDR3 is TGTGCCAGCAGTCCCCGGGACACGGTGAAGGCTAACTATGGCTACACCTTC.